The clone carrying this T cell receptor (beta chain) showed up just a few times. What it binds is not known. This sample is part of a study of blood T cells in healthy people across ages. Overall study results and limits: Changes seen in expanded clonotypes were possibly confounded by donor CMV status left unknown. More naive CD4+ cells and higher diversity were found in long-lived than in aged donors.

Sample-barcoded 5' priming and a J-beta primer mix drove a second PCR of roughly 6 to 12 cycles. TCRdb passed the 5' RACE reads through MiXCR, listing each CDR3 protein once. The sample holds 600,000 to 650,000 distinct CDR3 sequences; approximately 59% are singletons and the top ten take approximately 37%. The sequence came from a man between 60 and 70 years old in good health. The sample was blood.

For the CDR3, the DNA is TGCAGTGCTAGACCCCCGAGGGGGGTGGAAGGCTACACCTTC. Protein: CSARPPRGVEGYTF. The rearrangement uses TRBV20-1 and TRBJ1-2, with TRBD1 as a possible D gene (6 bases). The CDR3 covers 14 residues. CDR1 and CDR2 (germline): DFQATT, SNEGSKA (reference sequence). V dropped 2 bases and J dropped 8 bases, with 18 bases sitting between them.